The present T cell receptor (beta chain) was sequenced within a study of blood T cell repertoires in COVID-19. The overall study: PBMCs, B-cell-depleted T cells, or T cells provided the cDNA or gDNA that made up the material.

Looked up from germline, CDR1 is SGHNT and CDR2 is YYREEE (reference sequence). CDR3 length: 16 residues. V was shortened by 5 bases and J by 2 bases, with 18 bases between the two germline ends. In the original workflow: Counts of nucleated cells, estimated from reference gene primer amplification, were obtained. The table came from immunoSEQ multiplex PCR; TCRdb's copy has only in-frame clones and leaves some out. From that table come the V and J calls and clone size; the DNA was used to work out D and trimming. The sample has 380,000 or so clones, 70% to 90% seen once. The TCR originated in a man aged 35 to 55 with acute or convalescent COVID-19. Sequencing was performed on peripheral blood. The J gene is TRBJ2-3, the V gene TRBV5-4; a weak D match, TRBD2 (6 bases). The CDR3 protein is CASRVWGAGFTDTQYF. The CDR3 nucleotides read TGTGCCAGCAGAGTGTGGGGTGCGGGGTTCACAGATACGCAGTATTTT.